These T cell receptor beta chains were read from a single sample in a study of cytomegalovirus exposure and HLA in healthy donors. The assay was immunoSEQ multiplex PCR, and TCRdb's table has in-frame clones only and misses some. The repertoire includes about 120,000 clones, under 90% of them detected once, and under 2.5% sits in the top ten. The source material was PBMCs. Receptors originate from a woman in her 30s in good health and CMV-seronegative. Both conserved end residues are part of each CDR3. A D gene is named only where the DNA matches it firmly. Expanded clones get a size class; other rows say once, few or many, or leave the size out.

CDR3aa: CASSPTGQGTTEAFF
CDR3nt: TGTGCCAGCAGCCCTACGGGACAGGGCACCACTGAAGCTTTCTTT
abundance: .
j_gene: TRBJ1-1
d_gene: TRBD1
v_gene: TRBV5-4

CDR3aa: CASSSMTENTEAFF
CDR3nt: TGTGCCAGCAGCTCCATGACAGAGAACACTGAAGCTTTCTTT
abundance: .
j_gene: TRBJ1-1
d_gene: .
v_gene: TRBV5-6

CDR3aa: CASGTTGKDRYEQYF
CDR3nt: TGTGCTAGTGGTACTACAGGGAAGGATAGGTACGAGCAGTACTTC
abundance: .
j_gene: TRBJ2-7
d_gene: .
v_gene: TRBV12-5

CDR3aa: CAWTMGRGSRSSYEQYF
CDR3nt: TGTGCCTGGACCATGGGGCGGGGCAGCCGATCCTCCTACGAGCAGTACTTC
abundance: .
j_gene: TRBJ2-7
d_gene: .
v_gene: TRBV30

CDR3aa: CASGSPTGRYTEAFF
CDR3nt: TGTGCTAGTGGTTCCCCGACAGGGAGGTACACTGAAGCTTTCTTT
abundance: .
j_gene: TRBJ1-1
d_gene: TRBD1
v_gene: TRBV12-5

CDR3aa: CASSLVKPTDTQYF
CDR3nt: TGTGCCAGCAGCTTGGTAAAGCCCACAGATACGCAGTATTTT
abundance: .
j_gene: TRBJ2-3
d_gene: .
v_gene: TRBV11-2

CDR3aa: CASSVTSGGAATQYF
CDR3nt: TGTGCCAGCAGCGTAACTAGCGGGGGGGCGGCTACGCAGTATTTT
abundance: .
j_gene: TRBJ2-3
d_gene: TRBD2
v_gene: TRBV9

CDR3aa: CSVEDRKQGYQPQHF
CDR3nt: TGCAGCGTTGAAGATCGAAAACAGGGGTATCAGCCCCAGCATTTT
abundance: few
j_gene: TRBJ1-5
d_gene: TRBD1
v_gene: TRBV29-1

CDR3aa: CASSVEEGDYGYTF
CDR3nt: TGTGCCAGCAGTGTTGAGGAGGGCGACTATGGCTACACCTTC
abundance: .
j_gene: TRBJ1-2
d_gene: .
v_gene: TRBV2

CDR3aa: CASSAGLAGGRHEQFF
CDR3nt: TGTGCCAGCAGCGCGGGACTAGCGGGGGGGCGGCATGAGCAGTTCTTC
abundance: .
j_gene: TRBJ2-1
d_gene: TRBD2
v_gene: TRBV7-2

CDR3aa: CASSSPGGEATQYF
CDR3nt: TGCGCCAGCAGCTCCCCCGGAGGGGAAGCGACCCAGTACTTC
abundance: .
j_gene: TRBJ2-5
d_gene: .
v_gene: TRBV5-1

CDR3aa: CASSLPGGYTF
CDR3nt: TGTGCCAGCAGCTTGCCAGGTGGCTACACCTTC
abundance: .
j_gene: TRBJ1-2
d_gene: .
v_gene: TRBV5-5

CDR3aa: CASSLELAGGETQYF
CDR3nt: TGCGCCAGCAGCTTGGAACTAGCGGGGGGAGAGACCCAGTACTTC
abundance: few
j_gene: TRBJ2-5
d_gene: TRBD2
v_gene: TRBV5-1

CDR3aa: CASSQGGGPLYEQYF
CDR3nt: TGCGCCAGCAGCCAAGGCGGGGGGCCCCTCTACGAGCAGTACTTC
abundance: .
j_gene: TRBJ2-7
d_gene: TRBD2
v_gene: TRBV4-3